Listed below are T cell receptor beta chains from one sample, sequenced in a study of T cells after posttransplantation cyclophosphamide. Sequenced by immunoSEQ multiplex PCR; TCRdb stores in-frame clones only, minus some. Singletons are absent from the sample, which has approximately 35,000 clones. Source material: PBMCs. All receptors come from a woman aged 25 to 39 in good health and a related stem cell transplant donor. CDR3s include the opening cysteine and the closing phenylalanine or tryptophan. A D gene is named only where the DNA matches it firmly. Clone sizes are given selectively: once, few, many, or a class where the clone is expanded.

j_call: TRBJ1-3; d_call: TRBD1; clone_size: many; v_call: TRBV29-1; cdr3_aa: CSVGLGQAGNTIYF; cdr3_nt: TGCAGCGTTGGACTGGGACAGGCTGGAAACACCATATATTTT
j_call: TRBJ2-6; d_call: TRBD1; clone_size: few; v_call: TRBV12-3/TRBV12-4; cdr3_aa: CASSPGTGSGANVLTF; cdr3_nt: TGTGCCAGCAGTCCCGGGACAGGGTCGGGGGCCAACGTCCTGACTTTC
j_call: TRBJ1-1; d_call: TRBD1; clone_size: many; v_call: TRBV7-2; cdr3_aa: CASSIGTGWLNTEAFF; cdr3_nt: TGTGCCAGCAGCATCGGGACAGGATGGCTTAACACTGAAGCTTTCTTT
j_call: TRBJ1-5; d_call: TRBD1; clone_size: few; v_call: TRBV5-1; cdr3_aa: CASSLGLGQASEPQHF; cdr3_nt: TGCGCCAGCAGCTTGGGCTTGGGACAGGCCTCGGAGCCCCAGCATTTT
j_call: TRBJ2-5; d_call: .; clone_size: few; v_call: TRBV2; cdr3_aa: CASNSRPRATQYF; cdr3_nt: TGTGCCAGCAATTCCCGTCCGAGGGCGACCCAGTACTTC
j_call: TRBJ1-1; d_call: .; clone_size: .; v_call: TRBV25-1; cdr3_aa: CASSQGANTEAFF; cdr3_nt: TGTGCCAGCAGTCAGGGAGCGAACACTGAAGCTTTCTTT
j_call: TRBJ1-5; d_call: TRBD1; clone_size: many; v_call: TRBV6-2/TRBV6-3; cdr3_aa: CASTTHLRGADQPQHF; cdr3_nt: TGTGCCAGCACCACACACCTCAGGGGGGCGGATCAGCCCCAGCATTTT
j_call: TRBJ1-5; d_call: TRBD1; clone_size: .; v_call: TRBV30; cdr3_aa: CAWGQGYNQPQHF; cdr3_nt: TGTGCCTGGGGACAGGGGTACAATCAGCCCCAGCATTTT
j_call: TRBJ2-7; d_call: .; clone_size: many; v_call: TRBV2; cdr3_aa: CASSGAGGPYEQYF; cdr3_nt: TGTGCCAGCAGTGGGGCCGGGGGTCCCTACGAGCAGTACTTC
j_call: TRBJ2-5; d_call: .; clone_size: many; v_call: TRBV6-1; cdr3_aa: CASRDSVRKGGTQYF; cdr3_nt: TGTGCCAGCAGAGATAGCGTGAGAAAAGGGGGGACCCAGTACTTC
j_call: TRBJ1-4; d_call: TRBD1; clone_size: many; v_call: TRBV11-2; cdr3_aa: CASSLVTGTNEKLFF; cdr3_nt: TGTGCCAGCAGCTTAGTGACAGGGACTAATGAAAAACTGTTTTTT
j_call: TRBJ2-7; d_call: TRBD1; clone_size: many; v_call: TRBV12-3/TRBV12-4; cdr3_aa: CASSPRGTGAHEQYF; cdr3_nt: TGTGCCAGCAGTCCCCGGGGGACAGGGGCCCACGAGCAGTACTTC
j_call: TRBJ1-6; d_call: .; clone_size: many; v_call: TRBV6-1; cdr3_aa: CASSEVGQIFSSYNSPLHF; cdr3_nt: TGTGCCAGCAGTGAAGTAGGGCAGATCTTTAGCTCCTATAATTCACCCCTCCACTTT
j_call: TRBJ1-2; d_call: .; clone_size: many; v_call: TRBV6-2/TRBV6-3; cdr3_aa: CASSYPLRGYTF; cdr3_nt: TGTGCCAGCAGTTACCCCCTCAGGGGCTACACCTTC
j_call: TRBJ2-5; d_call: .; clone_size: few; v_call: TRBV7-8; cdr3_aa: CASSLVQKETQYF; cdr3_nt: TGTGCCAGCAGCTTAGTCCAGAAAGAGACCCAGTACTTC
j_call: TRBJ2-3; d_call: .; clone_size: many; v_call: TRBV12-3/TRBV12-4; cdr3_aa: CASSLRSRVEGDTQYF; cdr3_nt: TGTGCCAGCAGTTTAAGGTCCAGGGTGGAGGGAGATACGCAGTATTTT
j_call: TRBJ2-3; d_call: .; clone_size: .; v_call: TRBV7-8; cdr3_aa: CASSYRVNTQYF; cdr3_nt: TGTGCCAGCAGCTACAGGGTTAATACGCAGTATTTT
j_call: TRBJ1-2; d_call: TRBD1; clone_size: many; v_call: TRBV6-5; cdr3_aa: CASQGARGYTF; cdr3_nt: TGTGCCAGCCAGGGGGCGCGAGGCTACACCTTC
j_call: TRBJ1-2; d_call: TRBD1; clone_size: many; v_call: TRBV14; cdr3_aa: CASSSLGTGALYGYTF; cdr3_nt: TGTGCCAGCAGCTCCCTTGGGACAGGGGCCCTCTATGGCTACACCTTC
j_call: TRBJ1-6; d_call: .; clone_size: many; v_call: TRBV6-6; cdr3_aa: CASTPITDYNSPLHF; cdr3_nt: TGTGCCAGCACCCCAATTACAGATTATAATTCACCCCTCCACTTT
j_call: TRBJ1-3; d_call: .; clone_size: .; v_call: TRBV12-3/TRBV12-4; cdr3_aa: CASSGRGLGNTIYF; cdr3_nt: TGTGCCAGCAGTGGGCGGGGGCTAGGAAACACCATATATTTT
j_call: TRBJ1-4; d_call: .; clone_size: few; v_call: TRBV9; cdr3_aa: CASSRGTNEKLFF; cdr3_nt: TGTGCCAGCTCGAGGGGCACTAATGAAAAACTGTTTTTT
j_call: TRBJ1-2; d_call: TRBD1; clone_size: many; v_call: TRBV6-1; cdr3_aa: CASSEDGTVVSTF; cdr3_nt: TGTGCCAGCAGTGAAGATGGGACAGTAGTAAGCACCTTC
j_call: TRBJ2-5; d_call: .; clone_size: many; v_call: TRBV6-2/TRBV6-3; cdr3_aa: CASSHRETETQYF; cdr3_nt: TGTGCCAGCAGTCACAGGGAAACAGAGACCCAGTACTTC
j_call: TRBJ2-5; d_call: .; clone_size: .; v_call: TRBV5-6; cdr3_aa: CASSLEGRGVKETQYF; cdr3_nt: TGTGCCAGCAGCTTGGAGGGGCGAGGGGTAAAAGAGACCCAGTACTTC
j_call: TRBJ1-2; d_call: .; clone_size: .; v_call: TRBV18; cdr3_aa: CASSPFDQPSRVYGYTF; cdr3_nt: TGTGCCAGCTCACCCTTTGACCAGCCGAGTCGGGTCTATGGCTACACCTTC
j_call: TRBJ2-7; d_call: .; clone_size: many; v_call: TRBV11-2; cdr3_aa: CASSPSSGVRGEQYF; cdr3_nt: TGTGCCAGCAGCCCCTCATCAGGGGTCCGGGGCGAGCAGTACTTC
j_call: TRBJ1-2; d_call: TRBD1; clone_size: many; v_call: TRBV5-6; cdr3_aa: CASSTDTDRAYGYTF; cdr3_nt: TGTGCCAGCAGCACAGACACGGACAGGGCCTATGGCTACACCTTC
j_call: TRBJ1-1; d_call: .; clone_size: many; v_call: TRBV4-1; cdr3_aa: CASSQETGVNTEAFF; cdr3_nt: TGCGCCAGCAGCCAAGAAACGGGGGTGAACACTGAAGCTTTCTTT